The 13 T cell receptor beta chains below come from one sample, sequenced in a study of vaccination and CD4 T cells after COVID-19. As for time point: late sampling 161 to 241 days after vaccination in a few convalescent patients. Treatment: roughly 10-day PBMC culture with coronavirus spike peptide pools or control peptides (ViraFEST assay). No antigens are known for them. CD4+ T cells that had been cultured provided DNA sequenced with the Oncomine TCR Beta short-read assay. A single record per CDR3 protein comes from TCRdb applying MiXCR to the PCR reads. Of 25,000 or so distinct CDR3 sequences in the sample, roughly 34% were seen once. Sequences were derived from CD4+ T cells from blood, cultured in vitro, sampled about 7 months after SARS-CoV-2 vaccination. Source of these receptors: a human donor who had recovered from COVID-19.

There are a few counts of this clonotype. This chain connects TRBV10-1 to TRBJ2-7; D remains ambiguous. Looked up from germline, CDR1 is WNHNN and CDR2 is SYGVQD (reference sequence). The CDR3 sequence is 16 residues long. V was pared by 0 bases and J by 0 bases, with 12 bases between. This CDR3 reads CASSESRCCLSYEQYF. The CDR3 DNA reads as TGCGCCAGCAGTGAGTCGCGGTGCTGTCTCTCCTACGAGCAGTACTTC.

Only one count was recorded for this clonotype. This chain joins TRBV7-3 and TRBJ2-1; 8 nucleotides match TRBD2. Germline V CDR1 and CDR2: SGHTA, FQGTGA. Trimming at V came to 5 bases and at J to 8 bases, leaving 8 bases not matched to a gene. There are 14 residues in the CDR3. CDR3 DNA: TGTGCCAGCAGCCCAAGCGGGACTAGAGATGAGCAGTTCTTC. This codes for CASSPSGTRDEQFF.

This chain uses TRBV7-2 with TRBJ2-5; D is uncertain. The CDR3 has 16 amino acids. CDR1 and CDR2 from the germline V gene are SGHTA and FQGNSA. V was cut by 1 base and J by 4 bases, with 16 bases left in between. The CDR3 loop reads CASSLGVAGALETQYF. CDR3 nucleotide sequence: TGTGCCAGCAGCTTAGGGGTCGCAGGTGCCTTAGAGACCCAGTACTTC.

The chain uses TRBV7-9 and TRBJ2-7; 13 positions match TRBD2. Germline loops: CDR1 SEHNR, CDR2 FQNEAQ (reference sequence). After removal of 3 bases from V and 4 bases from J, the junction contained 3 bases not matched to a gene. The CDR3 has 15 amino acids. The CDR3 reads CASSLAGLAGYEQYF. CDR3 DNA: TGTGCCAGCAGCTTGGCGGGACTAGCGGGATACGAGCAGTACTTC.

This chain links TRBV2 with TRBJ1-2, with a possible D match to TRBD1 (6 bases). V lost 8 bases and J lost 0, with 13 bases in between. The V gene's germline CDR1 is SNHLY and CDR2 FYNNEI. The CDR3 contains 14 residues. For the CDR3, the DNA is TGTGCCAGCGGGGGGCAGGGATCTAACTATGGCTACACCTTC. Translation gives CASGGQGSNYGYTF.

The CDR3 here is CASSAGHPLDTQYF. CDR3 sequence (DNA): TGTGCCAGCAGCGCGGGACACCCCTTGGATACGCAGTATTTT. The chain recombines TRBV11-3 with TRBJ2-3, with D perhaps matching TRBD1 or TRBD2 (6 bases each). The germline V gene encodes CDR1 SGHNT and CDR2 YENEEA. The germline V and J ends were trimmed by 5 bases and 6 bases, with 15 bases remaining between them. The CDR3 consists of 14 residues.

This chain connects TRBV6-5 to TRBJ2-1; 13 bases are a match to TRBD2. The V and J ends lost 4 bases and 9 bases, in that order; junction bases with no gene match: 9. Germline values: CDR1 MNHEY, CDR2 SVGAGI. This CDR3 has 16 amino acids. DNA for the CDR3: TGTGCCAGCAGTTCGTGGACTAGCGGGAGTGTGGGTGAGCAGTTCTTC. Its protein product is CASSSWTSGSVGEQFF.

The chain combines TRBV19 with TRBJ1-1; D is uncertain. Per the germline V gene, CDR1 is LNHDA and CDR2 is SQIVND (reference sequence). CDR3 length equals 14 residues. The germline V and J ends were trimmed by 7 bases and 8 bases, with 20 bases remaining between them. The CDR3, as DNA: TGTGCCAGTAATCGGCGCGGATTTGGCAGCGAAGCTTTCTTT. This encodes CASNRRGFGSEAFF.

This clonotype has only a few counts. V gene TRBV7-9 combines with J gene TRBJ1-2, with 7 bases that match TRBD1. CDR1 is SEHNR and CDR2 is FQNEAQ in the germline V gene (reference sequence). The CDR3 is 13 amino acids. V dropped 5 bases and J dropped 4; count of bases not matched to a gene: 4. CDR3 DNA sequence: TGTGCCAGCAGCAATAGGGGGCCCTATGGCTACACCTTC. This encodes CASSNRGPYGYTF.

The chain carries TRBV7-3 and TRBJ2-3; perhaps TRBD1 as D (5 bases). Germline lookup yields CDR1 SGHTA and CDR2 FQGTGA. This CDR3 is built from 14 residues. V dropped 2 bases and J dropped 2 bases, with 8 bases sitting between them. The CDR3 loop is CASSLSDTTDTQYF. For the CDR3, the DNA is TGTGCCAGCAGCTTATCGGACACCACAGATACGCAGTATTTT.

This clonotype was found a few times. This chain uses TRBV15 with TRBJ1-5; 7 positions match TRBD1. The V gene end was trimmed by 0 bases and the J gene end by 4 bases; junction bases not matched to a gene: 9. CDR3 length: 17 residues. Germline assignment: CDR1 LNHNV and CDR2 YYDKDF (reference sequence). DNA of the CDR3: TGTGCCACCAGCAGAGATCAGGGGGATCCCAAGAATCAGCCCCAGCATTTT. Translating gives CATSRDQGDPKNQPQHF.

In nucleotides, the CDR3 is TGTGCCAGCAGCTTGGACAGGCCGGGTCCCCAGTACTTC. As protein: CASSLDRPGPQYF. The rearrangement links TRBV5-8 to TRBJ2-5, with D possibly TRBD1 on 5 matching bases. Germline CDR1 and CDR2: SGHTS and YDEGEE. The V gene lost 0 bases and the J gene lost 9 bases, with 12 bases spanning the gap. The CDR3 loop spans 13 amino acids.

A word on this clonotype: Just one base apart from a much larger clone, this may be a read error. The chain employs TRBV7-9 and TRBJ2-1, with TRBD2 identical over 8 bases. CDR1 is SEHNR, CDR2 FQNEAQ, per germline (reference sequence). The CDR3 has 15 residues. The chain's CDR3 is CASSVSGTSYNERFF. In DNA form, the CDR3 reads TGTGCCAGCAGCGTTAGCGGGACCTCCTACAATGAGCGGTTCTTC.